Presented here are 32 T cell receptor beta chains from one specimen sequenced in a study of cytomegalovirus exposure and HLA in healthy donors. Researchers ran the PCR with 60 Vbeta and 13 Jbeta primers. TCRdb's copy holds only in-frame clones and misses some; the assay was immunoSEQ multiplex PCR. The sample includes some 120,000 clones, 81% seen only once; the top ten take about 2%. The specimen sequenced was PBMCs. Source of these receptors: a woman in her thirties or forties in good health and CMV-seronegative.

This clone came up a few times. The CDR3 DNA sequence: TGTGCCAGCTCTGGGGGGACTGAAGCTTTCTTT. It translates to CASSGGTEAFF. The chain joins TRBV2 to TRBJ1-1; perhaps TRBD1 as D (5 bases). Trimming removed 8 bases from V and 5 bases from J, with 9 bases in between. The germline gives CDR1 SNHLY, CDR2 FYNNEI. The CDR3 length is 11 residues.

A few counts support this clone. The gene calls are TRBV10-1 and TRBJ1-1; D is perhaps TRBD1 (6 bases). Germline CDR1 reads WNHNN; CDR2 reads SYGVQD (reference sequence). CDR3 size: 13 residues. Trimming took 4 bases from V and 6 from J, leaving 12 bases between them. The CDR3 DNA reads as TGCGCCAGCAGTGTGGGGAGGGGGGCTGAAGCTTTCTTT. Translation gives CASSVGRGAEAFF.

This chain joins TRBV6-5 and TRBJ2-7; 10 bases match TRBD1. Germline V CDR1 and CDR2: MNHEY, SVGAGI. After removal of 6 bases from V and 5 bases from J, the junction contained 4 bases not matched to a gene. The CDR3 extends over 13 amino acids. The DNA of the CDR3 is TGTGCCAGCAGCCGGGACAGGGGTAACGAGCAGTACTTC. This translates into CASSRDRGNEQYF.

The chain uses TRBV14 and TRBJ2-7; the match to TRBD1 covers 9 bases. This CDR3 contains 15 residues. With V trimmed by 5 bases and J by 4 bases, 9 bases remained unmatched. CDR1 is SGHDN, CDR2 FVKESK, per germline. The DNA for the CDR3 is TGTGCCAGCAGCTTACCGGGACAGGGCACGTACGAGCAGTACTTC. Its translation: CASSLPGQGTYEQYF.

As regards this clone: Other nucleotide sequences from this sample produce the same CDR3. The chain joins TRBV5-1 to TRBJ2-1; 7 positions agree with TRBD2. The CDR3 extends over 15 amino acids. Trimming at V came to 2 bases and at J to 0 bases, leaving 2 bases not matched to a gene. Germline V gene data show CDR1 as SGHRS and CDR2 as YFSETQ. The CDR3 sequence: CASSFGGSSYNEQFF. Here the CDR3 DNA reads TGCGCCAGCAGCTTCGGGGGGAGCTCCTACAATGAGCAGTTCTTC.

CDR3 sequence reads: CASSPRTGGYDTEAFF. The CDR3 nucleotides are TGTGCCAGCTCCCCTAGGACAGGGGGCTATGACACTGAAGCTTTCTTT. This rearrangement joins TRBV18 to TRBJ1-1; the match to TRBD1 covers 11 bases. CDR3 length: 16 residues. CDR1 and CDR2 from the germline V gene are KGHSH and LQKENI. V shed 6 bases, J shed 3 bases, and the junction held 9 bases outside the gene matches.

The chain has TRBV2 and TRBJ2-5; TRBD2 matches 9 bases. The V gene's germline CDR1 is SNHLY and CDR2 FYNNEI. With V trimmed by 3 bases and J by 3 bases, 5 bases remained unmatched. This CDR3 is built from 15 residues. The chain's CDR3 is CASSDSIAGEETQYF. The CDR3 coding sequence is TGTGCCAGCAGTGATTCCATAGCGGGGGAAGAGACCCAGTACTTC. The full variable domain, completed using reference TRBV2 and TRBJ2-5, is EPEVTQTPSHQVTQMGQEVILRCVPISNHLYFYWYRQILGQKVEFLVSFYNNEISEKSEIFDDQFSVERPDGSNFTLKIRSTKLEDSAMYFCASSDSIAGEETQYFGPGTRLLVL.

The table lists this clone with a count of one. The chain couples TRBV28 to TRBJ2-5; tentatively, D is TRBD1 (6 bases). Trimming shortened V by 6 bases and J by 3 bases, and 17 bases separated the two germline ends. This CDR3 region has 15 residues. Germline CDR1 is MDHEN and CDR2 is SYDVKM. Here the CDR3 DNA reads TGTGCCAGCAGCCGACATACAGGGCGCGAAGAGACCCAGTACTTC. Amino acids: CASSRHTGREETQYF.

The rearrangement joins TRBV27 to TRBJ2-3; possibly TRBD2 for D (6 bases). V was shortened by 3 bases and J by 6 bases, with 16 bases between the two germline ends. The CDR3 consists of 15 residues. Germline lookup yields CDR1 MNHEY and CDR2 SMNVEV (reference sequence). The CDR3 DNA reads TGTGCCAGCAGTTTGATCGGAGGCGGGACTGATACGCAGTATTTT. Translation: CASSLIGGGTDTQYF.

The chain carries TRBV28 and TRBJ1-2; TRBD1 aligns across 8 bases. V lost 3 bases, J lost 3 bases, and 3 bases stayed unmatched. The germline V gene has CDR1 MDHEN and CDR2 SYDVKM. The CDR3 is 14 amino acids. The CDR3 protein is CASSFRTGHYGYTF. As DNA, the CDR3 is TGTGCCAGCAGTTTTCGGACAGGGCACTATGGCTACACCTTC.

This chain joins TRBV7-8 and TRBJ1-1; 7 nucleotides match TRBD1. The trim removed 5 bases at V and 0 bases at J, leaving 9 bases unmatched. CDR1 and CDR2 from the germline V gene are SGHVS and FQNEAQ. This CDR3 region has 16 residues. CDR3 loop: CASSPHGTVMNTEAFF. In nucleotides, the CDR3 is TGTGCCAGCAGCCCACACGGGACAGTCATGAACACTGAAGCTTTCTTT.

The chain joins TRBV7-2 to TRBJ2-1; 15 bases fit TRBD2. V trimming: 2 bases; J trimming: 9 bases; junction bases outside the gene matches: 5. CDR3 length: 16 residues. Germline CDR1 is SGHTA and CDR2 is FQGNSA. The CDR3 DNA is TGTGCCAGCAGCTTATTGGGACTAGCGGGAGGAGGTGAGCAGTTCTTC. Protein product: CASSLLGLAGGGEQFF.

The rearrangement uses TRBV7-3 and TRBJ2-7; 9 bases agree with TRBD1. The CDR3 covers 15 residues. Trimming cost V 5 bases and J 0 bases; bases outside gene matches: 5. CDR1 is SGHTA and CDR2 is FQGTGA in the germline V gene. CDR3 sequence: CASSDEGQGSYEQYF. The CDR3 DNA is TGTGCCAGCAGCGACGAGGGACAGGGCTCCTACGAGCAGTACTTC. The whole variable domain, remainder taken from reference TRBV7-3 and TRBJ2-7, is GAGVSQTPSNKVTEKGKYVELRCDPISGHTALYWYRQSLGQGPEFLIYFQGTGAADDSGLPNDRFFAVRPEGSVSTLKIQRTERGDSAVYLCASSDEGQGSYEQYFGPGTRLTVT.

CDR3 DNA: TGTGCCAGTAGTCCCAACCTAGCGGGAGGTACCTACGAGCAGTACTTC. Translating it yields CASSPNLAGGTYEQYF. The chain recombines TRBV19 with TRBJ2-7; 11 nucleotides match TRBD2. V dropped 5 bases and J dropped 2; count of bases not matched to a gene: 8. This CDR3 region has 16 residues. The germline gives CDR1 LNHDA, CDR2 SQIVND (reference sequence).

The chain is built from TRBV29-1 and TRBJ2-7, with TRBD1 matching over 7 bases. With V trimmed by 5 bases and J by 5 bases, 15 bases remained unmatched. CDR1 is SQVTM and CDR2 is ANQGSEA in the germline V gene. The length of the CDR3 is 15 residues. CDR3 amino acids: CSVSDRATSANEQYF. The CDR3 nucleotides read TGCAGCGTTAGTGACAGGGCGACGTCGGCTAACGAGCAGTACTTC.

The genes are TRBV4-2 and TRBJ2-7; D perhaps matches TRBD2 (5 bases). The V and J ends lost 2 bases and 2 bases respectively, with 10 bases between them. The CDR3 contains 14 residues. The germline V gene encodes CDR1 LGHNA and CDR2 YNFKEQ. The CDR3 DNA reads as TGTGCCAGCAGCCAAATGAGCGGCACCTACGAGCAGTACTTC. Translated: CASSQMSGTYEQYF.

V usage is TRBV4-1 and J usage is TRBJ2-4; the D gene is possibly TRBD2 (7 bases). The CDR3 length is 22 residues. V was shortened by 0 bases and J by 0 bases, with 27 bases between the two germline ends. CDR1 and CDR2 from the germline V gene are MGHRA and YSYEKL. This CDR3 reads CASSQDQTGGGGTTIAKNIQYF. The CDR3 DNA follows: TGCGCCAGCAGCCAAGATCAGACTGGTGGCGGGGGCACAACTATAGCCAAAAACATTCAGTACTTC.

This clone was observed a handful of times. The chain uses TRBV6-1 and TRBJ1-1; 9 bases fit TRBD1. CDR1 and CDR2 (germline): MNHNS, SASEGT. After removal of 7 bases from V and 4 bases from J, the junction contained 4 bases not matched to a gene. The CDR3 extends over 13 amino acids. CDR3 loop: CASIETGGTEAFF. Here the CDR3 DNA reads TGTGCCAGCATCGAGACAGGGGGCACTGAAGCTTTCTTT.

Comments on this clone: Compared with germline, one end of the junction differs, possibly owing to a read error. The rearrangement uses TRBV7-8 and TRBJ2-7; possibly TRBD2 for D (7 bases). Germline V gene lookup returns CDR1 SGHVS and CDR2 FQNEAQ. There are 12 residues in the CDR3. In DNA, the CDR3 is TGTGCCAGCAGCTTAGTAGGGGGGGGTCAGGACTTC. Translated: CASSLVGGGQDF. Full variable domain (missing parts from reference TRBV7-8 and TRBJ2-7): GAGVSQSPRYKVAKRGQDVALRCDPISGHVSLFWYQQALGQGPEFLTYFQNEAQLDKSGLPSDRFFAERPEGSVSTLKIQRTQQEDSAVYLCASSLVGGGQDFGPGTRLTVT.

The V gene is TRBV19, the J gene TRBJ1-2; 12 bases match TRBD1. The germline CDR1 and CDR2 sequences are LNHDA and SQIVND (reference sequence). The V and J ends lost 6 bases and 8 bases, in that order; junction bases with no gene match: 13. CDR3 length: 16 residues. This chain's CDR3 is CASSRLPGQGARGYTF. CDR3 nucleotides: TGTGCCAGTAGCCGGCTACCGGGACAGGGGGCTAGGGGCTACACCTTC.

This chain joins TRBV6-5 and TRBJ1-2; 10 nucleotides line up with TRBD1. The CDR3 consists of 13 residues. V lost 7 bases and J lost 5; bases outside the gene matches: 4. Germline V gene sequence: CDR1 MNHEY, CDR2 SVGAGI. DNA for the CDR3: TGTGCCAGCACGACAGGGGGCTCGTATGGCTACACCTTC. This gives the protein CASTTGGSYGYTF.

The V call is TRBV19, the J call TRBJ1-2, with 7 bases matching TRBD1. The CDR3 totals 14 residues. Germline CDR1 LNHDA, CDR2 SQIVND (reference sequence). The ends lost 5 bases at V and 6 bases at J; junction bases unmatched: 9. The DNA of the CDR3 is TGTGCCAGTAGTTCTGGACAGGTGGGAAATGGCTACACCTTC. Its protein is CASSSGQVGNGYTF.

V and J are TRBV2 and TRBJ1-1; 11 bases agree with TRBD1. Trimming at V came to 6 bases and at J to 4 bases, leaving 4 bases not matched to a gene. From germline, CDR1 is SNHLY and CDR2 FYNNEI. The CDR3 extends over 14 amino acids. Here the CDR3 DNA reads TGTGCCAGCAGCGGACAGGGGGCCATCACTGAAGCTTTCTTT. It specifies CASSGQGAITEAFF.

J is TRBJ1-2 and V is TRBV29-1; 7 bases line up with TRBD1. The junction had 8 bases not matched to a gene; V was cut back by 6 bases and J by 1 base. The CDR3 is 14 residues long. From germline, CDR1 is SQVTM and CDR2 ANQGSEA. CDR3 DNA sequence: TGCAGCGTGGGGACAGTAGGAAATAACTATGGCTACACCTTC. The encoded protein is CSVGTVGNNYGYTF. The variable domain in full, completed from reference TRBV29-1 and TRBJ1-2, reads SAVISQKPSRDICQRGTSLTIQCQVDSQVTMMFWYRQQPGQSLTLIATANQGSEATYESGFVIDKFPISRPNLTFSTLTVSNMSPEDSSIYLCSVGTVGNNYGYTFGSGTRLTVV.

The J gene is TRBJ2-5, the V gene TRBV2; TRBD2 might be the D (6 bases). V was clipped by 4 bases and J by 1 base, with 10 bases between them. The CDR3 runs to 14 residues. CDR1 SNHLY and CDR2 FYNNEI come from the germline V gene. DNA for the CDR3: TGTGCCAGCAGTGCGGGCGGGGTCCAAGAGACCCAGTACTTC. Its translation is CASSAGGVQETQYF.

The V gene is TRBV10-1, the J gene TRBJ1-1, with D perhaps matching TRBD1 (5 bases). Trimming cost V 2 bases and J 0 bases, with 19 bases left between them. The CDR3 covers 18 residues. Germline V gene sequence: CDR1 WNHNN, CDR2 SYGVQD (reference sequence). Here the CDR3 DNA reads TGCGCCAGCAGTGAGAAACGAGGCGGGGGGACCTTGAACACTGAAGCTTTCTTT. This encodes CASSEKRGGGTLNTEAFF.

The V gene is TRBV27, the J gene TRBJ2-3; TRBD2 matches 14 bases. Per the germline V gene, CDR1 is MNHEY and CDR2 is SMNVEV (reference sequence). This CDR3 comprises 20 residues. The V and J ends lost 2 bases and 1 base, in that order; junction bases with no gene match: 11. The CDR3 region has the DNA TGTGCCAGCAGTTTACGGGGACTAGCGGGGGCTTGGGGGGGCACAGATACGCAGTATTTT. This sequence encodes CASSLRGLAGAWGGTDTQYF.

The V and J genes are TRBV10-3 and TRBJ2-7; TRBD2 aligns across 7 bases. V lost 4 bases, J lost 3 bases, and 9 bases stayed unmatched. The germline V gene has CDR1 ENHRY and CDR2 SYGVKD. The CDR3 runs 15 residues. The CDR3 DNA is TGTGCCATCAGTGGGGGGGAGGGGAAAGACTACGAGCAGTACTTC. It yields the protein CAISGGEGKDYEQYF.

The chain employs TRBV19 and TRBJ2-1, with unresolved D. This CDR3 has 15 residues. The germline CDR1 and CDR2 sequences are LNHDA and SQIVND (reference sequence). The V and J ends lost 3 bases and 15 bases respectively, with 24 bases between them. The CDR3 loop is CASSIKLSMPIKRFF. DNA for the CDR3: TGTGCCAGTAGTATTAAGTTAAGCATGCCAATTAAGAGGTTCTTC.

This clone was observed a few times. The chain uses TRBV15 and TRBJ2-3, with TRBD1 matching over 7 bases. Germline CDR1 LNHNV, CDR2 YYDKDF (reference sequence). The CDR3 totals 14 residues. With V trimmed by 4 bases and J by 2 bases, 3 bases remained unmatched. The CDR3 nucleotides are TGTGCCACCAGCATACAGGGGCCCACAGATACGCAGTATTTT. It specifies CATSIQGPTDTQYF.

The J gene is TRBJ1-2, the V gene TRBV4-1, with 8 bases that match TRBD1. The germline gives CDR1 MGHRA, CDR2 YSYEKL. The CDR3 extends over 16 amino acids. J gave up 2 bases and V 3 bases, and 8 bases lay outside the gene matches. The CDR3 DNA sequence: TGCGCCAGCAGCCACCTTTGGACAGGGCCGAACTATGGCTACACCTTC. Translating it yields CASSHLWTGPNYGYTF.

The V and J genes are TRBV11-3 and TRBJ2-1; weak D call: TRBD2 (5 bases). This CDR3 is built from 12 residues. CDR1 and CDR2 (germline): SGHNT, YENEEA. Between the trimmed V and J ends, which lost 5 bases and 9 bases, there was a span of 11 bases. The CDR3 DNA follows: TGTGCCAGCAGCCCTGAGAGCGGTGAGCAGTTCTTC. Its protein is CASSPESGEQFF.